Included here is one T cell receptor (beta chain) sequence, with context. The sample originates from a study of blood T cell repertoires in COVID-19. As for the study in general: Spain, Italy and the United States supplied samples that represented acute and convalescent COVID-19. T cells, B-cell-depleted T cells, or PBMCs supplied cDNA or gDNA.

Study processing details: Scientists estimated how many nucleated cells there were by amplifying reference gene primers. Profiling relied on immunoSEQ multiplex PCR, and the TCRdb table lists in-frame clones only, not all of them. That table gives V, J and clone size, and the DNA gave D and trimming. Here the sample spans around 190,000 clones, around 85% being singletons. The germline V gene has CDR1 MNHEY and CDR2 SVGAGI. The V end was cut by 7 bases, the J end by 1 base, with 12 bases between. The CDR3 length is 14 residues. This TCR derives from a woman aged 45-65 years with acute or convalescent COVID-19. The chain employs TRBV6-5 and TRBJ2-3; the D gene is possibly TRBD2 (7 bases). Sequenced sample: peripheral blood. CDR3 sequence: CASTDSGGTDTQYF. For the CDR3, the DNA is TGTGCCAGCACGGACAGCGGGGGCACAGATACGCAGTATTTT.